The TCR beta chain under discussion was sequenced for a study of blood T cell repertoires in COVID-19. Overall study: COVID-19 samples from acute and convalescent phases originated in the United States, Italy and Spain. Nucleic acid was either cDNA or gDNA, and it came from T cells, B-cell-depleted T cells, or PBMCs.

Germline V gene lookup returns CDR1 MGHDK and CDR2 SYGVNS. V was trimmed by 7 bases and J by 5 bases, leaving 15 bases between them. The CDR3 runs 14 residues. As handled by the study authors: Reference gene primer amplification yielded estimated nucleated cell counts. Sequencing used immunoSEQ multiplex PCR; TCRdb keeps in-frame clones, though not all of them. V and J calls and clone size are as listed in that table; D and trimming were resolved from the DNA. Here the sample spans just over 45,000 clones, around 87% being singletons. This clonotype was sampled from a human donor in a cohort sampled during active COVID-19. The chain links TRBV25-1 to TRBJ2-1, with D unclear. Sequencing was done on a sample of peripheral blood. Written as DNA, the CDR3 is TGTGCCAGCACCGGGTGGCTAGAAAACAATGAGCAGTTCTTC. The encoded protein is CASTGWLENNEQFF. The whole variable domain, remainder taken from reference TRBV25-1 and TRBJ2-1, is EADIYQTPRYLVIGTGKKITLECSQTMGHDKMYWYQQDPGMELHLIHYSYGVNSTEKGDLSSESTVSRIRTEHFPLTLESARPSHTSQYLCASTGWLENNEQFFGPGTRLTVL.